This is a list of T cell receptor beta chains from one sample in a study of cytomegalovirus exposure and HLA in healthy donors. Data came from immunoSEQ multiplex PCR; TCRdb stores just in-frame clones and leaves some out. This table lists tens of thousands of clones. The sample comprised PBMCs. Receptors originate from a woman aged 60-75 years in good health and CMV-seronegative. Each CDR3 is given with its conserved first and last residue. A D gene is named only where the DNA matches it firmly.

v_call: TRBV7-8
j_call: TRBJ2-5
d_call: NA
cdr3_nt: TGTGCCAGCAGCTTAGAGGCAGGGCTGGAGACCCAGTACTTC
cdr3_aa: CASSLEAGLETQYF

v_call: TRBV6-1
j_call: TRBJ2-7
d_call: NA
cdr3_nt: TGTGCCAGCAGTACGGACATTTTCTCCTACGAGCAGTACTTC
cdr3_aa: CASSTDIFSYEQYF

v_call: TRBV14
j_call: TRBJ2-1
d_call: TRBD2
cdr3_nt: TGTGCCAGCAGCCAAGAACTAGCGGTCTACAATGAGCAGTTCTTC
cdr3_aa: CASSQELAVYNEQFF

v_call: TRBV28
j_call: TRBJ1-1
d_call: TRBD1
cdr3_nt: TGTGCCAGCAGCCAGACAGGGGGCAGTACGGAAGCTTTCTTT
cdr3_aa: CASSQTGGSTEAFF

v_call: TRBV11-2
j_call: TRBJ2-7
d_call: TRBD2
cdr3_nt: TGTGCCAGCAGCAACCCCCCCGGGAGACTAGCTTCCGAGCAGTACTTC
cdr3_aa: CASSNPPGRLASEQYF

v_call: TRBV19
j_call: TRBJ2-5
d_call: NA
cdr3_nt: TGTGCCAGTAGTGGAGCCCTCTCCCAATGGGAGACCCAGTACTTC
cdr3_aa: CASSGALSQWETQYF

v_call: TRBV5-1
j_call: TRBJ1-1
d_call: NA
cdr3_nt: TGCGCCAGCAGCTTGCGGGTATCGGGTACTGAAGCTTTCTTT
cdr3_aa: CASSLRVSGTEAFF

v_call: TRBV10-3
j_call: TRBJ1-4
d_call: NA
cdr3_nt: TGTGCCATCAGGGCAGACATTAATGAAAAACTGTTTTTT
cdr3_aa: CAIRADINEKLFF

v_call: TRBV2
j_call: TRBJ2-7
d_call: TRBD2
cdr3_nt: TGTGCCAGCAACACGGGACTAGCGGGAGTCGAGCAGTACTTC
cdr3_aa: CASNTGLAGVEQYF

v_call: TRBV19
j_call: TRBJ1-5
d_call: TRBD1
cdr3_nt: TGTGCCAGTACCTCGGGACAGGGGGCCAGCCAGCCCCAGCATTTT
cdr3_aa: CASTSGQGASQPQHF

v_call: TRBV18
j_call: TRBJ2-5
d_call: NA
cdr3_nt: TGTGCCAGCTCTCCGAGACGGGGTGAAGAGACCCAGTACTTC
cdr3_aa: CASSPRRGEETQYF

v_call: TRBV7-3
j_call: TRBJ2-2
d_call: TRBD2
cdr3_nt: TGTGCCAGCAGCTTAGGTCCAGCGGGAGCGAACACCGGGGAGCTGTTTTTT
cdr3_aa: CASSLGPAGANTGELFF

v_call: TRBV5-4
j_call: TRBJ1-2
d_call: TRBD1
cdr3_nt: TGTGCCAGCAGCTTGGTGGACAGGAGTTATGGCTACACCTTC
cdr3_aa: CASSLVDRSYGYTF

v_call: TRBV2
j_call: TRBJ2-5
d_call: TRBD2
cdr3_nt: TGTGCCAGCAGTAGACTAGCGGGAGCGGGGGAGCAGTACTTC
cdr3_aa: CASSRLAGAGEQYF

v_call: TRBV4-1
j_call: TRBJ2-7
d_call: NA
cdr3_nt: TGCGCCAGCAGCCAAGATTACTACGAGCAGTACTTC
cdr3_aa: CASSQDYYEQYF

v_call: TRBV11-1
j_call: TRBJ2-7
d_call: TRBD1
cdr3_nt: TGTGCCAGCAGCTTCCCGGGACAGGAGGTCCCCTACGAGCAGTACTTC
cdr3_aa: CASSFPGQEVPYEQYF

v_call: TRBV27
j_call: TRBJ2-2
d_call: TRBD1
cdr3_nt: TGTGCCAGCAGTATACAGGGGGGAAACACCGGGGAGCTGTTTTTT
cdr3_aa: CASSIQGGNTGELFF

v_call: TRBV10-3
j_call: TRBJ2-1
d_call: NA
cdr3_nt: TGTGCCATCAGTGACGACAGCTACAATGAGCAGTTCTTC
cdr3_aa: CAISDDSYNEQFF

v_call: TRBV4-1
j_call: TRBJ2-3
d_call: NA
cdr3_nt: TGCGCCAGCAGCCCCCGGGAAACGGGAGTGGGGGCAGATACGCAGTATTTT
cdr3_aa: CASSPRETGVGADTQYF

v_call: TRBV9
j_call: TRBJ2-1
d_call: TRBD2
cdr3_nt: TGTGCCAGCAGCGTAGGACTAGCGGGACTGAATGAGCAGTTCTTC
cdr3_aa: CASSVGLAGLNEQFF

v_call: TRBV27
j_call: TRBJ1-4
d_call: TRBD1
cdr3_nt: TGTGCCAGCAGTTTCGTAACGAGGACAGGTAATGAAAAACTGTTTTTT
cdr3_aa: CASSFVTRTGNEKLFF

v_call: TRBV27
j_call: TRBJ2-5
d_call: NA
cdr3_nt: TGTGCCAGCAGACCTCAACCTAGCGTAACCCACCAAGAGACCCAGTACTTC
cdr3_aa: CASRPQPSVTHQETQYF

v_call: TRBV6-1
j_call: TRBJ2-1
d_call: TRBD2
cdr3_nt: TGTGCCAGCACTAGGGAGGGATCGTATGAGCAGTTCTTC
cdr3_aa: CASTREGSYEQFF

v_call: TRBV11-3
j_call: TRBJ1-1
d_call: NA
cdr3_nt: TGTGCCAGCAGTCTTACAGCCACGACCACTGAAGCTTTCTTT
cdr3_aa: CASSLTATTTEAFF

v_call: TRBV5-1
j_call: TRBJ2-5
d_call: NA
cdr3_nt: TGCGCCAGCAGCCTGGACTTCCAAGAGACCCAGTACTTC
cdr3_aa: CASSLDFQETQYF

v_call: TRBV7-2
j_call: TRBJ2-6
d_call: TRBD2
cdr3_nt: TGTGCCAGCAGCTCATTTAAGGGACTAGCCTCTGGGGCCAACGTCCTGACTTTC
cdr3_aa: CASSSFKGLASGANVLTF